Presented here are 26 T cell receptor beta chains from one specimen sequenced in a study of metastatic and nonmetastatic thyroid tumors. No treatment had been given to any patient before thyroid surgery. MiXCR was used by TCRdb to re-call the PCR reads. The repertoire holds around 70,000 clones, with 18% as singletons. Material for sequencing was blood. Receptors were obtained from a female donor with papillary thyroid cancer or a benign thyroid nodule (not recorded which). Some clones in this sample may be carry-over from other donors' samples.

This clone was recorded at least ten times. The chain employs TRBV18 and TRBJ1-2; TRBD1 might be the D (5 bases). The V end lost 2 bases, the J end lost 2 bases, and 12 bases lay between the germline ends. The CDR3 runs 15 residues. Per germline, CDR1 KGHSH and CDR2 LQKENI. As DNA, the CDR3 is TGTGCCAGCTCACCAGGAGCAGGGACCAACTATGGCTACACCTTC. Its translation: CASSPGAGTNYGYTF.

This clone was detected ten times or more. The chain combines TRBV27 with TRBJ2-4; 7 bases line up with TRBD2. CDR1 and CDR2 (germline): MNHEY, SMNVEV (reference sequence). The CDR3 runs 15 residues. Germline trimming cut 4 bases from V and 0 bases from J; bases unmatched to any gene: 3. Written as DNA, the CDR3 is TGTGCCAGCAGTTGGAGCGGGAAAGCCAAAAACATTCAGTACTTC. Protein sequence: CASSWSGKAKNIQYF.

This clone was seen many times. The V and J genes are TRBV18 and TRBJ1-5, with D perhaps matching TRBD1 (6 bases). The CDR3 is 13 residues long. Trimming removed 9 bases from V and 0 bases from J, with 9 bases in between. CDR1 is KGHSH, CDR2 LQKENI, per germline. The CDR3 region is CASRTDSNQPQHF. The DNA of the CDR3 is TGTGCCAGTAGGACAGATAGCAATCAGCCCCAGCATTTT.

The rearrangement uses TRBV20-1 and TRBJ2-7, with TRBD2 as a possible D gene (5 bases). This CDR3 is 14 amino acids long. The germline V gene has CDR1 DFQATT and CDR2 SNEGSKA (reference sequence). The V end was cut by 0 bases, the J end by 6 bases, with 15 bases between. The CDR3 region is CSARDPRERSEQYF. The CDR3 nucleotides are TGCAGTGCTAGAGATCCGAGGGAGAGGAGCGAGCAGTACTTC.

This clone appeared many times. The CDR3 DNA reads as TGCGCCAGCAGCCAAGGACAGAACACTGAAGCTTTCTTT. Translating gives CASSQGQNTEAFF. The chain links TRBV5-1 to TRBJ1-1, with D possibly being TRBD1 (5 bases). This CDR3 contains 13 residues. CDR1 SGHRS and CDR2 YFSETQ come from the germline V gene. The V end was cut by 4 bases, the J end by 1 base, with 8 bases between.

J is TRBJ2-7 and V is TRBV2, with 7 bases matching TRBD1. With V trimmed by 6 bases and J by 3 bases, 14 bases remained unmatched. CDR3 length equals 16 residues. Germline values: CDR1 SNHLY, CDR2 FYNNEI. CDR3 coding DNA: TGTGCCAGCAGCCAACCCCGGGACAGCAGTAACTACGAGCAGTACTTC. It yields the protein CASSQPRDSSNYEQYF.

This clone has a single count. An end of the junction differs from the germline gene, which may be a read error. V gene TRBV18 combines with J gene TRBJ2-7, with 9 positions matching TRBD2. The germline gives CDR1 KGHSH, CDR2 LQKENI. The CDR3 length is 14 residues. The CDR3 nucleotides are TGTGCCAACTCAACGATAGCGGGAGAGGTCGAGCAGTACTTC. Residues: CANSTIAGEVEQYF.

There are many counts of this clone. The chain carries TRBV27 and TRBJ1-1, with D perhaps matching TRBD1 (5 bases). The CDR3 is made up of 13 amino acids. V was clipped by 6 bases and J by 0 bases, with 8 bases between them. Germline V gene lookup returns CDR1 MNHEY and CDR2 SMNVEV (reference sequence). The DNA of the CDR3 is TGTGCCAGCAGGGAGGGGATGAACACTGAAGCTTTCTTT. This sequence encodes CASREGMNTEAFF.

This clone has ten or more counts. The V gene is TRBV3-1, the J gene TRBJ1-1; D gene ambiguous. Trimming removed 1 base at V and 9 bases at J, with 6 bases between. In germline, CDR1 is LGHDT, CDR2 YNNKEL (reference sequence). The CDR3 spans 11 residues. The CDR3, as DNA: TGTGCCAGCAGCCAAGGGGCCCAAGCTTTCTTT. Translating it yields CASSQGAQAFF.

The chain carries TRBV2 and TRBJ2-1; D perhaps matches TRBD2 (6 bases). V gave up 4 bases and J gave up 0 bases, with 13 bases separating them. The length of the CDR3 is 16 residues. Germline V gene data show CDR1 as SNHLY and CDR2 as FYNNEI. CDR3 nucleotide sequence: TGTGCCAGCAGTGGGTCGGGCGGGGTCTCCTACAATGAGCAGTTCTTC. Translated: CASSGSGGVSYNEQFF. Supplemented by reference TRBV2 and TRBJ2-1, the full variable domain reads EPEVTQTPSHQVTQMGQEVILRCVPISNHLYFYWYRQILGQKVEFLVSFYNNEISEKSEIFDDQFSVERPDGSNFTLKIRSTKLEDSAMYFCASSGSGGVSYNEQFFGPGTRLTVL.

This clone was seen repeatedly, ten times or more. The genes are TRBV5-1 and TRBJ1-1, with 8 bases lining up with TRBD1. The V gene's germline CDR1 is SGHRS and CDR2 YFSETQ. CDR3 length: 14 amino acids. The junction had 5 bases not matched to a gene; V was cut back by 3 bases and J by 4 bases. The CDR3 DNA sequence: TGCGCCAGCAGCTCGGGACAGGTAGGCACTGAAGCTTTCTTT. Protein sequence: CASSSGQVGTEAFF. Looking up the rest from reference TRBV5-1 and TRBJ1-1 gives the full variable domain: KAGVTQTPRYLIKTRGQQVTLSCSPISGHRSVSWYQQTPGQGLQFLFEYFSETQRNKGNFPGRFSGRQFSNSRSEMNVSTLELGDSALYLCASSSGQVGTEAFFGQGTRLTVV.

This sequence joins TRBV20-1 and TRBJ1-5; 7 bases align to TRBD1. Per the germline V gene, CDR1 is DFQATT and CDR2 is SNEGSKA (reference sequence). The ends lost 6 bases at V and 7 bases at J; junction bases unmatched: 9. CDR3 length equals 13 residues. CDR3 in DNA: TGCAGTGCAGGAGGCCACAGGGGACAGCCCCAGCATTTT. Protein product: CSAGGHRGQPQHF.

This clone was picked up many times. This chain joins TRBV2 and TRBJ2-7, with D possibly matching TRBD1 (6 bases). Looked up from germline, CDR1 is SNHLY and CDR2 is FYNNEI. The V end was cut by 11 bases, the J end by 3 bases, with 20 bases between. There are 14 residues in the CDR3. DNA for the CDR3: TGTGCCCAGCAGGTCTTCGGACAGAGCTACGAGCAGTACTTC. Translating gives CAQQVFGQSYEQYF.

This clone was recorded once. The junction shows a germline mismatch at one end, possibly a read error. CDR3 sequence reads: CATSDSWTRGSIYEKYF. DNA of the CDR3: TGTGCCACCAGTGATTCCTGGACTAGAGGGAGTATCTACGAGAAGTACTTC. The chain employs TRBV24-1 and TRBJ2-7, with 7 bases aligning to TRBD2. Germline assignment: CDR1 KGHDR and CDR2 SFDVKD. The CDR3 length is 17 residues.

This chain joins TRBV20-1 and TRBJ2-6; D uncertain. The CDR3 length is 13 residues. Germline-derived CDR1 and CDR2 are DFQATT and SNEGSKA (reference sequence). Trimming took 5 bases from V and 1 from J, leaving 6 bases between them. The CDR3 DNA reads TGCAGTGCTGTTAATTCTGGGGCCAACGTCCTGACTTTC. Translated: CSAVNSGANVLTF.

This clone was detected only once. The chain couples TRBV9 to TRBJ2-5; D is unresolved. Germline CDR1 reads SGDLS; CDR2 reads YYNGEE. The CDR3 extends over 14 amino acids. V was clipped by 0 bases and J by 2 bases, with 8 bases between them. CDR3: CASSVDVRQETQYF. CDR3 bases: TGTGCCAGCAGCGTAGATGTCAGGCAAGAGACCCAGTACTTC.

The genes are TRBV30 and TRBJ1-6; D gene uncertain. The CDR3 totals 13 residues. Germline V lookup: CDR1 GTSNPN, CDR2 SVGIG (reference sequence). The V and J ends lost 5 bases and 9 bases respectively, with 14 bases between them. The CDR3 protein is CAWSRAGGSPLHF. The CDR3 DNA is TGTGCCTGGTCTCGCGCCGGAGGTTCACCCCTCCACTTT.

This clone was seen at least ten times. This sequence joins TRBV6-1 and TRBJ2-7; no clear D. Germline V gene data show CDR1 as MNHNS and CDR2 as SASEGT. V dropped 8 bases and J dropped 0 bases, with 8 bases sitting between them. The CDR3 extends over 12 amino acids. CDR3 bases: TGTGCCAGCTCTGCAGGCTCCTACGAGCAGTACTTC. Residues: CASSAGSYEQYF.

This sequence joins TRBV19 and TRBJ1-2; D uncertain. V lost 8 bases and J 8 bases, leaving 18 bases between the germline ends. The CDR3 totals 13 residues. The V gene's germline CDR1 is LNHDA and CDR2 SQIVND (reference sequence). This CDR3 reads CASSWPGGGGYTF. CDR3 in DNA: TGTGCCAGTTCCTGGCCAGGAGGCGGCGGCTACACCTTC.

This clone was picked up many times. This chain's CDR3 is CASSDRVDEQFF. The DNA of the CDR3 is TGTGCCAGCTCGGACAGGGTCGATGAGCAGTTCTTC. The rearrangement joins TRBV18 to TRBJ2-1, with 8 positions matching TRBD1. Per the germline V gene, CDR1 is KGHSH and CDR2 is LQKENI. V lost 6 bases, J lost 8 bases, and 3 bases stayed unmatched. This CDR3 has 12 amino acids. The variable domain in full, with the rest retrieved from reference TRBV18 and TRBJ2-1, is NAGVMQNPRHLVRRRGQEARLRCSPMKGHSHVYWYRQLPEEGLKFMVYLQKENIIDESGMPKERFSAEFPKEGPSILRIQQVVRGDSAAYFCASSDRVDEQFFGPGTRLTVL.

This clone was seen only a few times. The chain is built from TRBV10-2 and TRBJ2-7; 9 bases match TRBD2. Germline V lookup: CDR1 WSHSY, CDR2 SAAADI. The CDR3 extends over 15 amino acids. V was pared by 0 bases and J by 1 base, with 1 base of the junction left unmatched. The CDR3, as DNA: TGCGCCAGCAGTGAGTCCCTAGCGGGATCCTACGAGCAGTACTTC. Translating gives CASSESLAGSYEQYF.

This clone was observed at least ten times. The CDR3 loop reads CAIYAGGNYGYTF. The CDR3 DNA reads as TGTGCCATCTATGCAGGGGGAAACTATGGCTACACCTTC. The chain combines TRBV10-3 with TRBJ1-2, with 7 bases fitting TRBD1. This CDR3 contains 13 residues. The trim removed 8 bases at V and 2 bases at J, leaving 5 bases unmatched. From germline, CDR1 is ENHRY and CDR2 SYGVKD.

This clone was seen a few times. One end of the junction varies from germline; a read error may be responsible. The rearrangement uses TRBV12-3 or TRBV12-4 and TRBJ2-7, with unresolved D. The CDR3 consists of 14 residues. In DNA form, the CDR3 reads TGTGCCAGCAGTTTTCGGTGCGACTCCTACGATCAGTACTTC. It specifies CASSFRCDSYDQYF.

A few counts support this clone. The chain combines TRBV6-2 or TRBV6-3 with TRBJ2-3; D not certain. The CDR3 is 15 amino acids. Germline V gene data show CDR1 as MNHEY and CDR2 as SVGEGT. The ends were cut back, 0 bases at V and 0 bases at J, with 7 bases in the middle. The CDR3 reads CASSYSVDSTDTQYF. The CDR3 DNA reads TGTGCCAGCAGTTACTCGGTAGACAGCACAGATACGCAGTATTTT.

This clone was seen a handful of times. The chain joins TRBV19 to TRBJ2-3; a weak D match, TRBD1 (6 bases). Germline CDR1 reads LNHDA; CDR2 reads SQIVND (reference sequence). The CDR3 extends over 15 amino acids. V was trimmed by 7 bases and J by 4 bases, leaving 18 bases between them. As DNA, the CDR3 is TGTGCCAGTATTCCACGGACAGTGTACCCAGATACGCAGTATTTT. It encodes CASIPRTVYPDTQYF.

This clone was counted ten times or more. V gene TRBV29-1 combines with J gene TRBJ2-3; 9 bases align to TRBD2. CDR1 is SQVTM, CDR2 ANQGSEA, per germline. This CDR3 comprises 15 residues. The CDR3 reads CNCEGAGGRTDTQYF. CDR3 DNA: TGCAACTGTGAGGGGGCGGGAGGGAGAACAGATACGCAGTATTTT.